These 23 T cell receptor beta chains originate from one sample sequenced in a study of T cell responses to AZD1222 COVID-19 vaccine. The assay was immunoSEQ multiplex PCR, and TCRdb's table has in-frame clones only and misses some. The sample carries about 94,000 clones, roughly 84% recorded once. Sequenced here: peripheral blood, sampled on day 0 of AZD1222 vaccination. The receptor source for this set is an adult in good health.

V usage is TRBV10-3 and J usage is TRBJ2-3; 13 nucleotides line up with TRBD2. CDR1 is ENHRY, CDR2 SYGVKD, per germline. The V gene end was trimmed by 6 bases and the J gene end by 0 bases; junction bases not matched to a gene: 6. CDR3 size: 17 residues. The CDR3 DNA reads as TGTGCCATCAGCGTCGGACTAGCGGGGGATAGCACAGATACGCAGTATTTT. This sequence encodes CAISVGLAGDSTDTQYF.

V usage is TRBV6-6 and J usage is TRBJ2-2; tentative D call: TRBD2 (5 bases). CDR1 is MNHNY, CDR2 SVGAGI, per germline (reference sequence). With 2 bases removed from V and 5 bases from J, the gap between germline ends came to 9 bases. The CDR3 sequence is 14 residues long. The CDR3 protein is CASSYGEGTGELFF. CDR3 sequence (DNA): TGTGCCAGCAGTTACGGTGAGGGTACCGGGGAGCTGTTTTTT.

The CDR3 DNA sequence: TGTGCCAGCAGTTACGGGGGCGCCTATAATTCACCCCTCCACTTT. It codes for CASSYGGAYNSPLHF. V and J are TRBV27 and TRBJ1-6; D is perhaps TRBD1 (6 bases). The CDR3 has 15 amino acids. Looked up from germline, CDR1 is MNHEY and CDR2 is SMNVEV (reference sequence). Deletions cut 4 bases from V and 2 bases from J, with 9 bases between.

This clone was observed once. The same CDR3 is also encoded by other DNA sequences in this sample. The chain recombines TRBV10-3 with TRBJ2-5; the D is unclear. Trimming pared 0 bases from V and 5 bases from J, leaving 10 bases between. Germline V gene data show CDR1 as ENHRY and CDR2 as SYGVKD. This CDR3 contains 14 residues. CDR3: CAISESGLGETQYF. The CDR3 DNA reads as TGTGCCATCAGTGAGTCAGGGTTAGGGGAGACCCAGTACTTC.

The chain is built from TRBV10-3 and TRBJ1-1, with TRBD1 identical over 9 bases. Germline assignment: CDR1 ENHRY and CDR2 SYGVKD. The CDR3 contains 15 residues. V was pared by 2 bases and J by 2 bases, with 3 bases of the junction left unmatched. In nucleotides, the CDR3 is TGTGCCATCAGTGAGACAGGGGGCGAAAACACTGAAGCTTTCTTT. It codes for CAISETGGENTEAFF.

This clone was observed a single time. This sequence joins TRBV20-1 and TRBJ2-7, with 11 bases that match TRBD1. V trimming: 3 bases; J trimming: 7 bases; junction bases outside the gene matches: 5. Per the germline V gene, CDR1 is DFQATT and CDR2 is SNEGSKA (reference sequence). The CDR3 is 13 residues long. The chain's CDR3 is CSASGQGAGEQYF. CDR3 in DNA: TGCAGTGCTAGTGGACAGGGGGCAGGAGAGCAGTACTTC.

The V and J genes are TRBV3-1 (or the pseudogene TRBV3-2) and TRBJ2-7; D uncertain. The germline V gene has CDR1 LGHDT and CDR2 YNNKEL (reference sequence). This CDR3 region has 12 residues. Trimming removed 4 bases at V and 3 bases at J, with 7 bases between. Here the CDR3 DNA reads TGTGCCAGCAGCCCAGGAGTCTACGAGCAGTACTTC. Encoded protein: CASSPGVYEQYF.

This clone is a singleton in its sample. The chain recombines TRBV5-1 with TRBJ2-1; 15 bases line up with TRBD2. V shed 2 bases and J 6 bases; nucleotides not matched to a gene: 3. Germline loops: CDR1 SGHRS, CDR2 YFSETQ. CDR3 length equals 16 residues. CDR3 loop: CASSFGLAGGLNEQFF. In DNA form, the CDR3 reads TGCGCCAGCAGCTTCGGACTAGCGGGGGGGCTCAATGAGCAGTTCTTC.

The genes are TRBV4-2 and TRBJ2-3; D is unresolved. Germline V gene data show CDR1 as LGHNA and CDR2 as YNFKEQ. The CDR3 runs to 14 residues. V was pared by 1 base and J by 2 bases, with 7 bases between. CDR3 region: CASSQGTDTDTQYF. DNA of the CDR3: TGTGCCAGCAGCCAAGGCACTGACACAGATACGCAGTATTTT.

The rearrangement joins TRBV5-5 to TRBJ1-3; the match to TRBD1 covers 9 bases. The CDR3 spans 15 residues. V lost 4 bases to trimming and J lost 3 bases; unmatched junction nucleotides: 5. Per the germline V gene, CDR1 is SGHKS and CDR2 is YYEKEE (reference sequence). CDR3 amino acids: CASSRAGQGGNTIYF. The CDR3 coding sequence is TGTGCCAGCAGCAGGGCGGGACAGGGTGGAAACACCATATATTTT.

The chain employs TRBV5-5 and TRBJ1-4; possible D gene TRBD1, 6 bases. V lost 4 bases and J 0 bases, leaving 13 bases between the germline ends. This CDR3 has 16 residues. Germline V gene data show CDR1 as SGHKS and CDR2 as YYEKEE (reference sequence). CDR3 residues: CASSRTVRTTNEKLFF. The CDR3 DNA sequence: TGTGCCAGCAGCAGGACAGTTAGGACAACTAATGAAAAACTGTTTTTT.

The chain employs TRBV9 and TRBJ2-3; 9 bases map to TRBD2. The germline gives CDR1 SGDLS, CDR2 YYNGEE. The CDR3 has 18 amino acids. V was pared by 4 bases and J by 3 bases, with 15 bases of the junction left unmatched. CDR3 bases: TGTGCCAGCAGCCCCCTCGTGGGGACTAGCATTTTAACAGATACGCAGTATTTT. Its protein is CASSPLVGTSILTDTQYF.

The rearrangement links TRBV5-1 to TRBJ2-2, with 9 positions matching TRBD2. CDR3 length: 14 amino acids. The V gene's germline CDR1 is SGHRS and CDR2 YFSETQ. V was clipped by 6 bases and J by 5 bases; unmatched bases: 5. The CDR3 protein is CASKGSGGTGELFF. CDR3 sequence (DNA): TGCGCCAGCAAGGGAAGCGGGGGGACCGGGGAGCTGTTTTTT.

The chain uses TRBV6-6 and TRBJ2-5, with 9 bases matching TRBD1. V lost 6 bases to trimming and J lost 0 bases; unmatched junction nucleotides: 5. Per the germline V gene, CDR1 is MNHNY and CDR2 is SVGAGI (reference sequence). The CDR3 is 15 amino acids. CDR3 residues: CASRIGQGYQETQYF. In DNA, the CDR3 is TGTGCCAGCAGAATCGGACAGGGGTACCAAGAGACCCAGTACTTC.

The chain joins TRBV21-1 to TRBJ2-5; no DNA check was done on the table's D call, TRBD1. TRBV21-1 is assigned pseudogene status. The CDR3 spans 16 residues. This CDR3 reads CASPGHAGTPQETQYF. Here the CDR3 DNA reads TGTGCCAGCCCAGGACACGCCGGGACACCTCAAGAGACCCAGTACTTC.

V and J are TRBV11-3 and TRBJ2-3; tentatively, D is TRBD2 (6 bases). From germline, CDR1 is SGHNT and CDR2 YENEEA. CDR3 length: 14 residues. Trimming removed 6 bases from V and 0 bases from J, with 10 bases in between. CDR3 sequence reads: CASSPGRSTDTQYF. In DNA form, the CDR3 reads TGTGCCAGCAGTCCTGGGAGGAGCACAGATACGCAGTATTTT.

This rearrangement joins TRBV6-2 or TRBV6-3 to TRBJ1-5, with D maybe TRBD1 (6 bases). The germline V gene has CDR1 MNHEY and CDR2 SVGEGT. The V end lost 2 bases, the J end lost 7 bases, and 12 bases lay between the germline ends. The CDR3 is 14 amino acids. The CDR3 protein is CASSYGNREQPQHF. CDR3 in DNA: TGTGCCAGCAGTTACGGGAACAGGGAACAGCCCCAGCATTTT.

The rearrangement links TRBV5-1 to TRBJ2-6; the D is unclear. The germline V gene encodes CDR1 SGHRS and CDR2 YFSETQ. Trimming pared 3 bases from V and 1 base from J, leaving 5 bases between. The CDR3 consists of 14 residues. CDR3: CASSSISGANVLTF. The CDR3 DNA follows: TGCGCCAGCAGCTCTATATCTGGGGCCAACGTCCTGACTTTC.

The chain has TRBV12-5 and TRBJ2-2; 7 bases are a match to TRBD2. The CDR3 is 15 amino acids. Germline loops: CDR1 LGHNT, CDR2 FRNRAP. J was trimmed by 3 bases and V by 1 base; bases with no gene match: 2. The CDR3 here is CASGLGEGYTGELFF. For the CDR3, the DNA is TGTGCTAGTGGTTTGGGGGAGGGTTACACCGGGGAGCTGTTTTTT.

The J gene is TRBJ1-6, the V gene TRBV11-3, with TRBD1 matching 8 bases. With V trimmed by 4 bases and J by 10 bases, 3 bases remained unmatched. CDR3 length: 13 amino acids. Looked up from germline, CDR1 is SGHNT and CDR2 is YENEEA. As DNA, the CDR3 is TGTGCCAGCAGCTCGGGACAGGACTCACCCCTCCACTTT. This sequence encodes CASSSGQDSPLHF.

The V call is TRBV30, the J call TRBJ1-6; 7 bases are shared with TRBD1. The CDR3 covers 17 residues. Trimming at V came to 0 bases and at J to 4 bases, leaving 9 bases not matched to a gene. CDR1 and CDR2 (germline): GTSNPN, SVGIG (reference sequence). The CDR3 nucleotides read TGTGCCTGGAGTGTACTAGCTCCGGGACAGTATAATTCACCCCTCCACTTT. It yields the protein CAWSVLAPGQYNSPLHF.

The V call is TRBV6-5, the J call TRBJ1-4; 7 nucleotides align to TRBD1. The germline CDR1 and CDR2 sequences are MNHEY and SVGAGI. The CDR3 extends over 14 amino acids. V shed 8 bases and J 8 bases; nucleotides not matched to a gene: 11. CDR3: CASGPQGRGEKLFF. The CDR3 nucleotides are TGTGCCAGCGGCCCACAGGGGCGCGGGGAAAAACTGTTTTTT.

In nucleotides, the CDR3 is TGCAGCGTTGGGTCCGGGACTGAAGCTTTCTTT. It yields the protein CSVGSGTEAFF. The chain links TRBV29-1 to TRBJ1-1; no firm D call. In germline, CDR1 is SQVTM, CDR2 ANQGSEA. This CDR3 is built from 11 residues. Trimming removed 4 bases at V and 5 bases at J, with 8 bases between.